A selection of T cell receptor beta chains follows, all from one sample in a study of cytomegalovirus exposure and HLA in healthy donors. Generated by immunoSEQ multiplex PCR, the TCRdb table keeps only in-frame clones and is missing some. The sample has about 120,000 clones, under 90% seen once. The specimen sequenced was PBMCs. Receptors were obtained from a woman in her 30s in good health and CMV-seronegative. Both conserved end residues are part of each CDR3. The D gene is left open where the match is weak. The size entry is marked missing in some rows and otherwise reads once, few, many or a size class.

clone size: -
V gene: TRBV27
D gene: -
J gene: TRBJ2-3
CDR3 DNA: TGTGCCAGCAGTTTATCCTCGGATACGCAGTATTTT
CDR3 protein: CASSLSSDTQYF

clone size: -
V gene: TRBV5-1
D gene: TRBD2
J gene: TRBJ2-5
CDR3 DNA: TGCGCCAGCAGTCAGTCCGCGGGGGTGGAGACCCAGTACTTC
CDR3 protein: CASSQSAGVETQYF

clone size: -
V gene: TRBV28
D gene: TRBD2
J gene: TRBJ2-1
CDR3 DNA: TGTGCCAGCAGTCCCCCCTCGCGGGGGTCCTACAATGAGCAGTTCTTC
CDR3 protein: CASSPPSRGSYNEQFF

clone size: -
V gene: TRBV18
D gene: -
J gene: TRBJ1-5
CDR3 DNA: TGTGCCAGCTCACCGGCCCAAGGGGAGCCCCAGCATTTT
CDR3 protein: CASSPAQGEPQHF

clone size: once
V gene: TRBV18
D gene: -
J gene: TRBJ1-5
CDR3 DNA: TGTGCCAGCTCACCAGGGGAGGGCCAGCCCCAGCATTTT
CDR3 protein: CASSPGEGQPQHF

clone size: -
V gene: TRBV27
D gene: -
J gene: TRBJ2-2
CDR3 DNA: TGTGCCAGCAGAGGGGGGGCGGGGACCGGGGAGCTGTTTTTT
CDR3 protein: CASRGGAGTGELFF

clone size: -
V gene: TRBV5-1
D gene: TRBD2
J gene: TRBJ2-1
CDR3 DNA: TGCGCCAGCAGCGGGTCTAGCGGGAGGCGGAATGAGCAGTTCTTC
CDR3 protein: CASSGSSGRRNEQFF

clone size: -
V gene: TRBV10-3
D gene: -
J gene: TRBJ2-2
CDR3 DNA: TGTGCCATCACACCCAGGGTTATGGAATCCGCGAACACCGGGGAGCTGTTTTTT
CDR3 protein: CAITPRVMESANTGELFF

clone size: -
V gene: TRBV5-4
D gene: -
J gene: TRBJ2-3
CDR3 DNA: TGTGCCAGCAGCATCTTAGTTACTAGCACAGATACGCAGTATTTT
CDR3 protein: CASSILVTSTDTQYF

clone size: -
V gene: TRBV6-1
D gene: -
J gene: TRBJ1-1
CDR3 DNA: TGTGCCAGTCAGACAGGTGAAGCTTTCTTT
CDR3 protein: CASQTGEAFF

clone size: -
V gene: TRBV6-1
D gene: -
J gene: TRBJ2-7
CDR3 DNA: TGTGCCAGCAGTGAACAGGGATCTCACTACGAGCAGTACTTC
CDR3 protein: CASSEQGSHYEQYF

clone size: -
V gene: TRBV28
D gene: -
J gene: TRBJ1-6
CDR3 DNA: TGTGCCAGCAAACTATCCCTGCTCAATTCACCCCTCCACTTT
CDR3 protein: CASKLSLLNSPLHF

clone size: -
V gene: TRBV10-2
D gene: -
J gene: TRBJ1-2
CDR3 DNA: TGCGCCAGCAGTGAGGAGGTAGGGGCTGGCTACACCTTC
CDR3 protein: CASSEEVGAGYTF

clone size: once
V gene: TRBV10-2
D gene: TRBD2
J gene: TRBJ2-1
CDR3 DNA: TGCGCCAGCAGTGACGGAGTAGCGGGAGGGGATGAGCAGTTCTTC
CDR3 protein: CASSDGVAGGDEQFF

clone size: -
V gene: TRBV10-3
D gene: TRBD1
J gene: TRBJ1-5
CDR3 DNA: TGTGCCATCAGTGAAGGGGGCGAGGGCAATCAGCCCCAGCATTTT
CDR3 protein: CAISEGGEGNQPQHF

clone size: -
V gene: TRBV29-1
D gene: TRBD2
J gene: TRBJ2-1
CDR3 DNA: TGCAGCGTTGATGGGACTAGCGGGAGCAATGAGCAGTTCTTC
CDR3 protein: CSVDGTSGSNEQFF

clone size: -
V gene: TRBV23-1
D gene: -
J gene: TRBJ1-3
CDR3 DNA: TGCGCCAGCAGTCCCTGGCGAGGAGGGGCGTCTGGAAACACCATATATTTT
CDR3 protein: CASSPWRGGASGNTIYF

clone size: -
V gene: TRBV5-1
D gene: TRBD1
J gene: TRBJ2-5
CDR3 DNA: TGCGCCAGCAGGCGTACCGGGACAGGGGGATTCGGGGAGACCCAGTACTTC
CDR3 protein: CASRRTGTGGFGETQYF

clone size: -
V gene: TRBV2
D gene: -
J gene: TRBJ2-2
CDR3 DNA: TGTGCCAGCAGTGAAGCCCTAGCTTTGCGGGAGCTGTTTTTT
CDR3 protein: CASSEALALRELFF

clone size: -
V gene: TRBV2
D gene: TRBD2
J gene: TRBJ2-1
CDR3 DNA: TGTGCCAGCAGTTCGAGCGGGAGCGGAGATGAGCAGTTCTTC
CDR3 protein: CASSSSGSGDEQFF

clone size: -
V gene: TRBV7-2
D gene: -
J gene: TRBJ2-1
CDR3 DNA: TGTGCCAGCAGCCCTAGCCTTACCAATGAGCAGTTCTTC
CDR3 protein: CASSPSLTNEQFF

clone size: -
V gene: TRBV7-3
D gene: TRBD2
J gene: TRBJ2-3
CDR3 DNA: TGTGCCAGCAGCTCCTGGACTAGCGGCACAGATACGCAGTATTTT
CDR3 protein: CASSSWTSGTDTQYF

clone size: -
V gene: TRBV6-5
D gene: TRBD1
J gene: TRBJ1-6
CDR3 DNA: TGTGCCAGCAGTTACGAAGGACAGGCGCCCCTCCACTTT
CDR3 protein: CASSYEGQAPLHF